The T cell receptor beta chain described here comes from a study of human T cells and chemical hapten exposure. Study in general: There were weekly diphenylcyclopropenone doses to the scalp for patients throughout the approximately 24-week study.

Indicated time point: patch test 1, 2 weeks after DPC sensitization. The treatment is: therapeutic diphenylcyclopropenone sensitization with weekly scalp DPC. Extraction of total RNA was performed on unfractionated whole blood. For the library, individual cDNA molecules each received unique molecular identifiers. TCRdb reanalysed the RACE reads using MiXCR and keeps one entry per CDR3 protein. The table records 35,000 or so distinct CDR3 sequences, 5.5% to 8% of them present only once. Between the trimmed V and J ends, which lost 3 bases and 2 bases, there was a span of 7 bases. The CDR3 runs 13 residues. CDR1 LNHNV and CDR2 YYDKDF come from the germline V gene (reference sequence).

This chain connects TRBV15 to TRBJ2-5; D is unclear. The sequences come from whole blood, collected in connection with sensitization to the hapten diphenylcyclopropenone (DPC). This clonotype originated in a woman aged 30 to 39 with alopecia areata. Some clones in this sample may be carry-over from other donors' samples. DNA of the CDR3: TGTGCCACCAGCAGCGCCCGACAAGAGACCCAGTACTTC. Translated: CATSSARQETQYF.